These 5 T cell receptor beta chains originate from one sample sequenced in a study of CD8+CD57+ T cells in acquired aplastic anemia. Genomic DNA, serving as template, underwent TCR beta VDJ and CDR3 profiling. TCRdb re-called the reads with MiXCR, one entry per CDR3 protein. The sample consists of roughly 300,000 distinct CDR3 sequences, approximately 56% of them appearing once. The sequenced sample was sorted CD4+, CD8+, or CD8+CD57+ T cells (not recorded which) from PBMCs. These receptors were taken from a human donor with severe aplastic anemia or a healthy control (not recorded which).

The chain has TRBV6-1 and TRBJ1-6; no reliable D call. This CDR3 has 18 amino acids. Trimming stripped 5 bases from V and 0 bases from J, with 17 bases between. CDR1 and CDR2 (germline): MNHNS, SASEGT. CDR3 amino acids: CASSYSVEGSSYNSPLHF. CDR3 nucleotide sequence: TGTGCCAGCAGTTACTCTGTCGAAGGGAGCTCCTATAATTCACCCCTCCACTTT.

The rearrangement links TRBV7-8 to TRBJ1-3; D is uncertain. The germline V and J ends were trimmed by 4 bases and 1 base, with 11 bases remaining between them. CDR1 and CDR2 from the germline V gene are SGHVS and FQNEAQ. This CDR3 is 15 amino acids long. This CDR3 is CASSSTGFSGNTIYF. CDR3 nucleotide sequence: TGTGCCAGCAGCTCGACTGGGTTTTCTGGAAACACCATATATTTT. The full variable domain, rest sourced from reference TRBV7-8 and TRBJ1-3, is GAGVSQSPRYKVAKRGQDVALRCDPISGHVSLFWYQQALGQGPEFLTYFQNEAQLDKSGLPSDRFFAERPEGSVSTLKIQRTQQEDSAVYLCASSSTGFSGNTIYFGEGSWLTVV.

This clonotype has more than one count but fewer than ten. The chain employs TRBV27 and TRBJ1-3; D remains unclear. Between the trimmed V and J ends, which lost 5 bases and 0 bases, there was a span of 14 bases. Germline V lookup: CDR1 MNHEY, CDR2 SMNVEV (reference sequence). This CDR3 contains 16 residues. CDR3 in DNA: TGTGCCAGCAGTCTCCCGCAAGGAGACTCTGGAAACACCATATATTTT. Translated, it gives CASSLPQGDSGNTIYF.

This sequence joins TRBV9 and TRBJ2-7, with TRBD2 identical over 12 bases. V lost 3 bases, J lost 4 bases, and 5 bases stayed unmatched. Per germline, CDR1 SGDLS and CDR2 YYNGEE. This CDR3 region has 15 residues. This chain's CDR3 is CASSASSGGAYEQYF. The CDR3 region has the DNA TGTGCCAGCAGCGCCTCTAGCGGGGGGGCATACGAGCAGTACTTC.

The J gene is TRBJ1-1, the V gene TRBV15; perhaps TRBD1 as D (5 bases). The CDR3 is made up of 14 amino acids. Trimming cost V 3 bases and J 5 bases, with 13 bases left between them. CDR1 and CDR2 (germline): LNHNV, YYDKDF (reference sequence). For the CDR3, the DNA is TGTGCCACCAGCAGCGGGACCTCCGGGACTGAAGCTTTCTTT. Protein sequence: CATSSGTSGTEAFF.